These 3 T cell receptor beta chains came from one sample sequenced in a study of vaccination and CD4 T cells after COVID-19 (dated by TCRdb to the early 2020s). No antigen is known for these receptors. The meaning of the sample's time point label: late sampling 161 to 241 days after vaccination in a few convalescent patients. The intended sense of this specimen's treatment or condition label: roughly 10-day PBMC culture with coronavirus spike peptide pools or control peptides (ViraFEST assay). Library prep was done by PCR. The instrument given in TCRdb is Illumina iSeq 100. TCR sequencing of DNA from cultured CD4+ T cells used the Oncomine TCR Beta short-read assay at the Johns Hopkins FTIC core. The public sequencing data were trimmed at Q25 with fastp and processed into clonotypes with MiXCR by TCRdb, which kept only in-frame beta chains. Each record represents a unique CDR3 protein, reported with the most common genes and DNA among its rows. This sample holds under 30,000 distinct CDR3 sequences; 35% to 40% were observed only once. The ten top clones hold 3% to 4% of the sample.

Sequencing used CD4+ T cells from blood, cultured in vitro, obtained about 7 months after SARS-CoV-2 vaccination. The receptors come from a human donor who had recovered from COVID-19.

This clonotype was picked up a small number of times. The gene calls are TRBV7-9 and TRBJ2-7; no clear D. The V end lost 1 base, the J end lost 0 bases, and 1 base lay between the germline ends. Germline V gene lookup returns CDR1 SEHNR and CDR2 FQNEAQ (reference sequence). This CDR3 contains 12 residues. The DNA for the CDR3 is TGTGCCAGCAGCTTAGGCTCCTACGAGCAGTACTTC. Protein product: CASSLGSYEQYF.

This clonotype was counted only a few times. The rearrangement uses TRBV6-1 and TRBJ2-5; 8 positions match TRBD2. The length of the CDR3 is 14 residues. V lost 8 bases, J lost 5 bases, and 10 bases stayed unmatched. Germline V gives CDR1 MNHNS, CDR2 SASEGT. CDR3: CASGSGGGGETQYF. CDR3 in DNA: TGTGCCAGCGGATCGGGAGGGGGTGGGGAGACCCAGTACTTC.

The rearrangement joins TRBV10-3 to TRBJ1-5; a possible D gene is TRBD1 (6 bases). The V gene's germline CDR1 is ENHRY and CDR2 SYGVKD. The CDR3 spans 14 residues. Trimming removed 5 bases at V and 6 bases at J, with 14 bases between. CDR3 sequence reads: CAISRQDRGQPQHF. The CDR3 DNA reads as TGTGCCATCAGTCGACAGGACCGGGGTCAGCCCCAGCATTTT.